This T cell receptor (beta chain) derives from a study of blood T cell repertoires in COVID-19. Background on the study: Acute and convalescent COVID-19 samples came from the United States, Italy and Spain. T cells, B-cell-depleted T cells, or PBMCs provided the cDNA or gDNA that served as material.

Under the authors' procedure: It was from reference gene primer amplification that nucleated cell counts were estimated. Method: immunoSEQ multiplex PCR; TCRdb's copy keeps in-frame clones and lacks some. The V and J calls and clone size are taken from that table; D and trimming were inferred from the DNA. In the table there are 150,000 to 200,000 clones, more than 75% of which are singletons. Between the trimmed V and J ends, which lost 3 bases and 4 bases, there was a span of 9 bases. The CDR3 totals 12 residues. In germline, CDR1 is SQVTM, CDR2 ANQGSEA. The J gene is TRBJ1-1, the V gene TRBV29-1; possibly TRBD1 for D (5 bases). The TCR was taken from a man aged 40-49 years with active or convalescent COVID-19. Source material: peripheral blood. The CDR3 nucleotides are TGCAGCGTTGACAGGGCGGCCACTGAAGCTTTCTTT. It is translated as CSVDRAATEAFF.